The 16 T cell receptor beta chains in this list originate from one sample, sequenced in a study of tumor-infiltrating lymphocytes in primary liver carcinoma. Taking roughly 18-32 mg of unsorted bulk tissue, the authors co-extracted RNA and DNA. Total RNA (about 500 ng) served as template for TCR beta cDNA synthesis primed by a constant-region primer. Three nested multiplex PCR rounds, a slightly modified ARM-PCR method, built the TCR beta libraries. Amplification in the first two PCR rounds was performed using TRBV1-TRBV30 forward primers and a C-beta reverse primer for roughly 9 cycles each. From the multiplex PCR reads, TCRdb called clonotypes with MiXCR, one entry per CDR3 protein. In the table there are 25,000 or so distinct CDR3 sequences, approximately 71% of which are singletons. The specimen was liver tumor tissue from sampling region 5. Stated subset: tumor region T5, tumor centre. These receptors were taken from a woman aged 25 to 45 with primary liver carcinoma and hepatitis B virus infection.

The sample holds a few counts of this clonotype. At one of its ends the junction is not consistent with the germline gene, which may arise from a read error. The chain couples TRBV28 to TRBJ2-5; D remains ambiguous. The CDR3 loop spans 13 amino acids. CDR1 and CDR2 (germline): MDHEN, SYDVKM. The DNA for the CDR3 is TGTGCTAGCAACTACAGTGGTATAGAGACCCAGTACTTC. Its translation: CASNYSGIETQYF.

Comment on this clonotype: The junction and the germline gene differ at one end; a read error may be behind it. The chain has TRBV5-4 and TRBJ2-1; D assignment may be TRBD1 or TRBD2 (5 bases each). This CDR3 contains 16 residues. Germline loops: CDR1 SGHNT, CDR2 YYREEE (reference sequence). The CDR3 is CARSSGTRGHNNEQFF. The CDR3, as DNA: TGTGCCAGAAGCTCCGGAACTCGGGGCCACAACAATGAGCAGTTCTTC.

This clonotype was observed a handful of times. The junction departs from germline at one end; a sequencing error may be responsible. The chain links TRBV4-3 to TRBJ2-7; TRBD2 matches 7 bases. Germline CDR1 reads LGHNA; CDR2 reads YSLEER. The CDR3 loop spans 18 amino acids. The CDR3 here is CASRQAVTGGHISYEQYF. The CDR3 DNA follows: TGCGCTAGCAGGCAAGCTGTGACGGGGGGTCACATTAGCTACGAGCAATACTTC.

V usage is TRBV11-1 and J usage is TRBJ2-2, with D hard to call. Germline V CDR1 and CDR2: SGHAT, FQDESV (reference sequence). The CDR3 consists of 16 residues. Trimming removed 5 bases at V and 6 bases at J, with 19 bases between. CDR3 protein: CASSRVMMRVSGELFF. The CDR3 DNA sequence: TGTGCCAGCAGCAGGGTTATGATGAGAGTGTCCGGGGAGCTGTTTTTT.

This clonotype has only one observation. This may stem from a read error, because a much larger clone lies one nucleotide away. The chain recombines TRBV10-3 with TRBJ2-1, with D perhaps TRBD1 (5 bases). Germline V lookup: CDR1 ENHRY, CDR2 SYGVKD. With 3 bases removed from V and 14 bases from J, the gap between germline ends came to 14 bases. The CDR3 contains 12 residues. CDR3 nucleotide sequence: TGTGCCATCAGTGAATTGTGGGGCGAGAAGTTCTTC. Translated: CAISELWGEKFF.

About this clonotype: The junction does not match germline at one end; this may be a read error. The J gene is TRBJ2-3, the V gene TRBV28; 7 positions match TRBD2. Germline CDR1 and CDR2: MDHEN and SYDVKM. The CDR3 length is 17 residues. CDR3 sequence: CASSPGRGRVNENTKYF. Here the CDR3 DNA reads TGTGCCAGCAGCCCAGGGAGAGGGAGGGTTAACGAAAATACGAAGTATTTT.

On this clonotype itself: A read error may account for a junction end that differs from germline. The chain employs TRBV11-2 and TRBJ2-7; TRBD2 is a possible D gene (5 bases). CDR3 length: 15 amino acids. The germline V gene encodes CDR1 SGHAT and CDR2 FQNNGV. In DNA form, the CDR3 reads TGTGCCAACAGCTTAGAAACGAGGGAACTACGCGGACAGTACTTC. Encoded protein: CANSLETRELRGQYF. The full variable domain, completed using reference TRBV11-2 and TRBJ2-7, is EAGVAQSPRYKIIEKRQSVAFWCNPISGHATLYWYQQILGQGPKLLIQFQNNGVVDDSQLPKDRFSAERLKGVDSTLKIQPAKLEDSAVYLCANSLETRELRGQYFGPGTRLTVT.

A note on this clonotype: At one boundary the junction diverges from the germline segment, which might be a read error. This rearrangement joins TRBV29-1 to TRBJ2-5, with D possibly TRBD1 on 5 matching bases. The CDR3 spans 13 residues. Germline V gene lookup returns CDR1 SQVTM and CDR2 ANQGSEA. The CDR3 DNA is TGCAGCGTGACCGTGACAGCCCAAGAGACCCAGCAATTC. Protein sequence: CSVTVTAQETQQF.

As concerns this clonotype: With a much larger clone just one base away, this may be a read error. CDR3 sequence reads: CTSSLGQGSYF. CDR3 nucleotides: TGTACCAGCAGCCTCGGACAGGGTAGTTACTTC. The chain combines TRBV13 with TRBJ2-7, with 8 bases fitting TRBD1. The CDR3 sequence is 11 residues long. The germline CDR1 and CDR2 sequences are PRHDT and FYEKMQ (reference sequence).

This clonotype was recorded a few times. The chain carries TRBV20-1 and TRBJ1-4; the D gene is possibly TRBD1 (5 bases). In germline, CDR1 is DFQATT, CDR2 SNEGSKA (reference sequence). The CDR3 is 16 amino acids. Trimming cost V 0 bases and J 0 bases, with 11 bases left between them. CDR3 nucleotide sequence: TGCAGTGCTAGAGATCTCGGGGCAGCAACTAATGAAAAACTGTTTTTT. Its protein is CSARDLGAATNEKLFF.

V and J are TRBV11-2 and TRBJ2-3; tentatively, D is TRBD1 (8 bases). CDR3 length: 16 residues. Germline V gene data show CDR1 as SGHAT and CDR2 as FQNNGV. The V end was cut by 5 bases, the J end by 14 bases, with 29 bases between. This chain's CDR3 is CASSRMRQGRGDTLYF. CDR3 DNA sequence: TGTGCCAGCAGCCGGATGCGACAGGGGAGGGGAGATACACTGTATTTT. The full variable domain, completed using reference TRBV11-2 and TRBJ2-3, is EAGVAQSPRYKIIEKRQSVAFWCNPISGHATLYWYQQILGQGPKLLIQFQNNGVVDDSQLPKDRFSAERLKGVDSTLKIQPAKLEDSAVYLCASSRMRQGRGDTLYFGPGTRLTVL.

Remarks on this clonotype: A junction boundary mismatches the germline segment, possibly from a read error. J is TRBJ2-2 and V is TRBV6-1, with D perhaps assigned TRBD1 or TRBD2 (6 bases each). CDR3 length: 19 residues. Looked up from germline, CDR1 is MNHNS and CDR2 is SASEGT. The CDR3 sequence is CACSETLPGGAAKTGELLF. As DNA, the CDR3 is TGTGCCTGCAGTGAAACCCTTCCCGGGGGCGCCGCGAAGACCGGGGAGCTGCTTTTT.

In its sample, this clonotype was seen a few times. This may stem from a read error, because a much larger clone lies one nucleotide away. The rearrangement joins TRBV2 to TRBJ2-3, with D possibly TRBD1 on 6 matching bases. Germline V gene lookup returns CDR1 SNHLY and CDR2 FYNNEI. The CDR3 runs to 15 residues. In DNA, the CDR3 is TGTGCCAGCAGTGAAAATCTAGGGGGTTTGGATATGCAGTATTTT. This encodes CASSENLGGLDMQYF. The variable domain in full, completed from reference TRBV2 and TRBJ2-3, reads EPEVTQTPSHQVTQMGQEVILRCVPISNHLYFYWYRQILGQKVEFLVSFYNNEISEKSEIFDDQFSVERPDGSNFTLKIRSTKLEDSAMYFCASSENLGGLDMQYFGPGTRLTVL.

A word on this clonotype: A junction end diverges from the germline sequence, so it may reflect a read error. This chain links TRBV11-3 with TRBJ2-1, with 7 bases matching TRBD2. The CDR3 is 15 amino acids. CDR1 and CDR2 from the germline V gene are SGHNT and YENEEA. CDR3 sequence reads: CASSRLVGGRYEEFF. In DNA, the CDR3 is TGTGCCAGCAGCCGACTAGTGGGGGGGAGGTATGAGGAGTTCTTC.

With respect to this clonotype: An end of the junction differs from the germline gene, which may be a read error. This rearrangement joins TRBV4-1 to TRBJ2-5; no reliable D call. In germline, CDR1 is MGHRA, CDR2 YSYEKL. The CDR3 is 14 residues long. CDR3 nucleotides: TGCGACAGCAACCAAGAAGAGAGGACCGTGACCCAGTACTTC. Protein: CDSNQEERTVTQYF.

On this clonotype itself: Compared with germline, one end of the junction differs, possibly owing to a read error. The J gene is TRBJ2-7, the V gene TRBV11-3, with D possibly matching TRBD1 (5 bases). The CDR3 totals 15 residues. Germline V lookup: CDR1 SGHNT, CDR2 YENEEA. In DNA form, the CDR3 reads TGTGCCAGCAGCCTACGTCCAGGTGGGGCCTGCGAGCAGTGCTTC. Amino acids: CASSLRPGGACEQCF.